This is a list of T cell receptor beta chains from one sample in a study of blood T cell repertoires in COVID-19. Sequencing was performed with immunoSEQ multiplex PCR; in TCRdb, only in-frame clones are kept and a portion is missing. The data contain 230,000 or so clones, more than 75% of them singletons. The material sequenced was PBMCs or T cells enriched from blood (not recorded which). These receptors were collected from a woman between 45 and 60 years old who had been exposed to COVID-19. Both conserved end residues are part of each CDR3. The D gene is left open where the match is weak. The size entry is marked missing in some rows and otherwise reads once, few, many or a size class.

D	J	size	V	CDR3	DNA
NA	TRBJ1-1	NA	TRBV10-2	CASSESTLTEAFF	TGCGCCAGCAGTGAGTCGACTCTCACTGAAGCTTTCTTT
TRBD2	TRBJ2-3	NA	TRBV9	CASSVGRGVTDTQYF	TGTGCCAGCAGCGTAGGACGGGGGGTCACAGATACGCAGTATTTT
NA	TRBJ1-1	NA	TRBV14	CASSQVAGGTEAFF	TGTGCCAGCAGCCAAGTTGCCGGGGGCACTGAAGCTTTCTTT
NA	TRBJ1-2	NA	TRBV14	CASSHAQNYGYTF	TGTGCCAGCAGCCATGCACAGAACTATGGCTACACCTTC
NA	TRBJ2-3	once	TRBV29-1	CSVEVSRTDTQYF	TGCAGCGTTGAAGTATCCAGAACAGATACGCAGTATTTT
NA	TRBJ1-5	NA	TRBV28	CASSVGGVNQPQHF	TGTGCCAGCAGCGTGGGGGGAGTCAATCAGCCCCAGCATTTT
TRBD2	TRBJ2-3	NA	TRBV11-1	CASSFKRGADTQYF	TGTGCCAGCAGCTTTAAGCGGGGGGCCGATACGCAGTATTTT
TRBD1	TRBJ2-5	NA	TRBV2	CASSPGQGASETQYF	TGTGCCAGCAGCCCCGGACAGGGGGCCTCAGAGACCCAGTACTTC
NA	TRBJ2-1	NA	TRBV6-4	CASSRTGYNEQFF	TGTGCCAGCAGTAGAACAGGGTACAATGAGCAGTTCTTC
NA	TRBJ1-1	NA	TRBV11-2	CASSRPGHLNTEAFF	TGTGCCAGCAGCCGCCCGGGACACCTGAACACTGAAGCTTTCTTT
TRBD1	TRBJ1-2	NA	TRBV7-2	CASSLGLDRGTRNYGYTF	TGTGCCAGCAGCTTAGGACTGGACAGGGGGACTCGGAACTATGGCTACACCTTC
NA	TRBJ1-1	NA	TRBV6-6	CASRLMSERTEAFF	TGTGCCAGCAGATTAATGTCGGAGCGGACTGAAGCTTTCTTT
TRBD2	TRBJ2-3	NA	TRBV5-1	CASSLGPVGLAGTDTQYF	TGCGCCAGCAGCTTGGGGCCAGTGGGACTAGCGGGCACAGATACGCAGTATTTT
NA	TRBJ1-1	NA	TRBV6-5	CASSRDSFTEAFF	TGTGCCAGCAGTCGTGACAGCTTCACTGAAGCTTTCTTT
NA	TRBJ1-5	NA	TRBV2	CASSFVFSNQPQHF	TGTGCCAGCAGCTTCGTGTTTAGCAATCAGCCCCAGCATTTT
NA	TRBJ2-1	few	TRBV30	CAWSITDNNEQFF	TGTGCCTGGAGTATAACAGATAACAATGAGCAGTTCTTC
NA	TRBJ1-1	NA	TRBV28	CASRGGAVPHTEAFF	TGTGCCAGCAGGGGAGGGGCCGTACCCCACACTGAAGCTTTCTTT
NA	TRBJ2-5	NA	TRBV29-1	CSVDGGQETQYF	TGCAGCGTTGACGGGGGACAAGAGACCCAGTACTTC
NA	TRBJ2-3	NA	TRBV5-4	CASTRLVGPERADTQYF	TGTGCCAGCACCCGACTTGTGGGTCCAGAGCGGGCAGATACGCAGTATTTT
TRBD1	TRBJ1-4	NA	TRBV2	CARGGGEDGEKLFF	TGTGCCAGAGGAGGGGGCGAAGATGGTGAAAAACTGTTTTTT
TRBD2	TRBJ2-1	NA	TRBV6-5	CASRRLAADNEQFF	TGTGCCAGCAGAAGACTAGCGGCAGACAATGAGCAGTTCTTC
NA	TRBJ1-1	NA	TRBV3-1/TRBV3-2	CASSQGKKGRPEAFF	TGTGCCAGCAGCCAAGGCAAAAAGGGGCGCCCTGAAGCTTTCTTT
NA	TRBJ1-1	once	TRBV6-5	CASSYSFRGDTEAFF	TGTGCCAGCAGTTACTCGTTTCGGGGGGACACTGAAGCTTTCTTT
NA	TRBJ1-3	NA	TRBV28	CASSSQGAAGNTIYF	TGTGCCAGCAGTTCCCAGGGTGCCGCTGGAAACACCATATATTTT
NA	TRBJ2-1	NA	TRBV19	CASSIVGVPGGEQFF	TGTGCCAGTAGTATCGTAGGGGTCCCCGGGGGTGAGCAGTTCTTC
NA	TRBJ1-1	NA	TRBV14	CASSQVGGSPTEAFF	TGTGCCAGCAGCCAAGTCGGCGGAAGTCCCACTGAAGCTTTCTTT
TRBD1	TRBJ2-1	NA	TRBV28	CASSLYRGPPGNEQFF	TGTGCCAGCAGTTTATACAGGGGCCCCCCCGGCAATGAGCAGTTCTTC
NA	TRBJ1-4	NA	TRBV27	CASTSSGTSEKLFF	TGTGCCAGCACGTCATCCGGGACAAGCGAAAAACTGTTTTTT
NA	TRBJ1-5	NA	TRBV27	CASSPDSFSNQPQHF	TGTGCCAGCAGTCCCGACAGCTTTAGCAATCAGCCCCAGCATTTT
NA	TRBJ1-1	few	TRBV13	CASSLLGRAEAFF	TGTGCCAGCAGCTTACTAGGGCGGGCTGAAGCTTTCTTT
NA	TRBJ1-2	NA	TRBV15	CATSRDGAVYGYTF	TGTGCCACCAGCAGAGATGGGGCTGTCTATGGCTACACCTTC
TRBD2	TRBJ2-5	once	TRBV5-6	CASSFYGGTGETQYF	TGTGCCAGCAGCTTTTACGGGGGGACGGGGGAGACCCAGTACTTC
NA	TRBJ2-5	once	TRBV18	CASSPRIPETQYF	TGTGCCAGCTCACCGAGAATCCCAGAGACCCAGTACTTC
NA	TRBJ1-2	NA	TRBV19	CASSVQVSYGYTF	TGTGCCAGTAGTGTCCAGGTCAGCTATGGCTACACCTTC
NA	TRBJ2-1	NA	TRBV27	CASSLSRGLNNEQFF	TGTGCCAGCAGTTTATCGAGGGGACTCAACAATGAGCAGTTCTTC
NA	TRBJ2-7	NA	TRBV2	CALGQSSYEQYF	TGTGCGTTGGGGCAGAGCTCCTACGAGCAGTACTTC
TRBD1	TRBJ1-1	NA	TRBV2	CASSEEGQGKTEAFF	TGTGCCAGCAGTGAAGAAGGACAGGGAAAGACTGAAGCTTTCTTT
TRBD1	TRBJ2-7	NA	TRBV7-8	CASSSGGNEQYF	TGTGCCAGCAGCTCAGGGGGTAACGAGCAGTACTTC
NA	TRBJ1-3	NA	TRBV12-3/TRBV12-4	CASSTDRKVYF	TGTGCCAGCAGCACCGACAGGAAGGTATATTTT
NA	TRBJ2-1	NA	TRBV24-1	CATRQGYEQFF	TGTGCCACCAGGCAGGGGTATGAGCAGTTCTTC
NA	TRBJ1-1	NA	TRBV3-1/TRBV3-2	CASSQAGMNTEAFF	TGTGCCAGCAGCCAAGCCGGGATGAACACTGAAGCTTTCTTT
NA	TRBJ2-3	NA	TRBV20-1	CSASDGTAQYF	TGCAGTGCTAGCGATGGAACAGCGCAGTATTTT
TRBD1	TRBJ2-1	NA	TRBV7-3	CASSSLQGAQYNEQFF	TGTGCCAGCAGCTCCCTACAGGGGGCGCAGTACAATGAGCAGTTCTTC
NA	TRBJ1-4	NA	TRBV4-3	CASSETGWREKLFF	TGCGCCAGCAGCGAGACCGGGTGGAGGGAAAAACTGTTTTTT
TRBD1	TRBJ1-2	NA	TRBV2	CASARQGANYGYTF	TGTGCCAGCGCCAGGCAGGGGGCTAACTATGGCTACACCTTC
NA	TRBJ1-1	NA	TRBV30	CAFLNAAEAFF	TGTGCCTTCCTAAACGCTGCTGAAGCTTTCTTT
TRBD1	TRBJ1-2	NA	TRBV18	CASSPTGGRRDGYTF	TGTGCCAGCTCACCTACAGGGGGCAGGAGGGATGGCTACACCTTC
TRBD1	TRBJ1-1	NA	TRBV7-9	CASSRTGAPEAFF	TGTGCCAGCAGTCGAACAGGGGCTCCTGAAGCTTTCTTT
NA	TRBJ2-1	NA	TRBV13	CASSLSLDTPDYNEQFF	TGTGCCAGCAGCCTTTCCCTGGACACCCCTGACTACAATGAGCAGTTCTTC
NA	TRBJ1-2	NA	TRBV27	CASSLGGAWGYGYTF	TGTGCCAGCAGTTTAGGGGGGGCGTGGGGCTATGGCTACACCTTC
NA	TRBJ1-2	NA	TRBV12-2	CASRHETGSPRFYTF	TGTGCAAGTCGTCACGAAACAGGGAGCCCTAGGTTCTACACCTTC
TRBD1	TRBJ1-2	few	TRBV5-1	CASSLAGQESYGYTF	TGCGCCAGCAGCTTGGCGGGACAGGAGAGCTATGGCTACACCTTC
TRBD1	TRBJ2-3	NA	TRBV19	CASSPDREGTDTQYF	TGTGCCAGTAGTCCCGACAGGGAAGGCACAGATACGCAGTATTTT
NA	TRBJ2-1	NA	TRBV14	CASSQDTGLLPYNEQFF	TGTGCCAGCAGCCAAGACACGGGACTTCTCCCTTACAATGAGCAGTTCTTC
NA	TRBJ1-2	NA	TRBV6-4	CASRPGGSYGYTF	TGTGCCAGCAGACCCGGAGGGAGCTATGGCTACACCTTC
TRBD1	TRBJ1-2	NA	TRBV7-9	CASSLTGGGYGYTF	TGTGCCAGCAGCTTAACAGGGGGCGGCTATGGCTACACCTTC
NA	TRBJ1-2	NA	TRBV27	CATRPQVGLEFGYTF	TGTGCCACCAGACCACAGGTGGGGCTAGAGTTTGGCTACACCTTC